The rows below give T cell receptor beta chains drawn from one sample of a study of OX40 agonist ivuxolimab in advanced cancers. Assay used: immunoSEQ multiplex PCR; TCRdb lists only in-frame clones, some missing. In the table there are about 78,000 clones, about four fifths of which are singletons. The sequencing used CD4+ or CD8+ T cells sorted from blood, collected in a trial of the OX40 agonist ivuxolimab. These receptors were taken from an adult with an advanced solid tumor such as melanoma, head and neck, liver or kidney cancer. Both conserved end residues are part of each CDR3. A D gene is named only where the DNA matches it firmly.

>TRBV15|-|TRBJ2-5
CATSRTTGLKTQYF
>TRBV4-3|-|TRBJ1-2
CASSPYIGSAGYTF
>TRBV5-5|-|TRBJ1-5
CASSWGPGTRSNQPQHF
>TRBV7-9|TRBD2|TRBJ2-1
CASSFVPGLAGVEQFF
>TRBV5-4|-|TRBJ2-6
CASSFRLLSGANVLTF
>TRBV27|-|TRBJ1-5
CATRYRFMSNQPQHF
>TRBV7-9|-|TRBJ2-3
CASSYLGGFSTDTQYF
>TRBV7-9|-|TRBJ2-2
CASSLGSFNTGELFF
>TRBV6-1|-|TRBJ1-4
CASSPGWGNEKLFF
>TRBV7-9|-|TRBJ1-4
CASSPNPEEKLFF
>TRBV7-9|-|TRBJ1-3
CASSLLGRVFSGNTIYF
>TRBV19|TRBD1|TRBJ1-1
CASRGDREVTEAFF
>TRBV7-2|-|TRBJ2-2
CASSLKGRGSTGELFF
>TRBV5-1|-|TRBJ2-3
CASSNGGGENTQYF
>TRBV4-1|-|TRBJ2-5
CASSDTRVQETQYF
>TRBV12-5|-|TRBJ1-1
CASGFGDTEAFF
>TRBV6-9|-|TRBJ1-2
CARYGYTF
>TRBV6-4|-|TRBJ1-4
CASRPRPAGNEKLFF
>TRBV2|TRBD1|TRBJ2-5
CASSIHRGSQETQYF
>TRBV27|TRBD1|TRBJ1-2
CASSLSPTGFDGYTF
>TRBV5-6|-|TRBJ2-3
CASSLLGQGRTDTQYF
>TRBV21-1|-|TRBJ2-2
CASSKATGTQTGELFF
>TRBV7-9|-|TRBJ1-1
CASSLGANTEAFF
>TRBV6-6|TRBD2|TRBJ2-7
CASLGLAGDQQYF
>TRBV5-8|TRBD2|TRBJ2-7
CASPLGAGTNSGRLEQYF
>TRBV5-4|TRBD1|TRBJ1-5
CASSRAGGNQPQHF